One sample yielded the 23 T cell receptor beta chains listed below, sequenced in a study of human T cells and chemical hapten exposure. The time point here: pre-sensitization, week 0. Stated treatment: therapeutic diphenylcyclopropenone sensitization with weekly scalp DPC. TCRdb re-called the RACE reads through MiXCR, storing one row per CDR3 protein. This repertoire shows around 120,000 distinct CDR3 sequences, less than 15% found once; its top ten account for around 2.7%. Sequencing was performed on whole blood, taken in connection with sensitization to the hapten diphenylcyclopropenone (DPC). The receptor source for this set is a woman aged 18 to 35 with alopecia areata. Some clones in this sample may be carry-over from other donors' samples.

This chain connects TRBV28 to TRBJ2-6; D tentatively fits TRBD1 or TRBD2 (5 bases each). CDR3 length: 15 amino acids. V dropped 5 bases and J dropped 1 base, with 9 bases sitting between them. CDR1 and CDR2 from the germline V gene are MDHEN and SYDVKM. Here the CDR3 reads CASSRRESGANVLTF. CDR3 in DNA: TGTGCCAGCAGTCGCAGGGAGTCTGGGGCCAACGTCCTGACTTTC.

This clonotype was detected a few times. One junction end does not reproduce the germline sequence, and a read error may be involved. The chain couples TRBV29-1 to TRBJ2-7; 8 nucleotides line up with TRBD2. This CDR3 region has 10 residues. CDR1 and CDR2 (germline): SQVTM, ANQGSEA. CDR3 amino acids: CSVISGEPIF. As DNA, the CDR3 is TGCAGCGTAATTAGCGGGGAGCCTATATTC.

In this sample, this clonotype turned up a few times. J is TRBJ2-4 and V is TRBV12-3 or TRBV12-4; a possible D gene is TRBD2 (5 bases). V lost 8 bases and J lost 0, with 14 bases in between. The CDR3 is 15 residues long. The CDR3 spells CASRSGNLAKNIQYF. In DNA, the CDR3 is TGTGCCAGCCGGTCGGGGAACCTAGCCAAAAACATTCAGTACTTC.

On this clonotype itself: A junction end diverges from the germline sequence, so it may reflect a read error. The chain is built from TRBV7-2 and TRBJ2-7; 8 nucleotides match TRBD2. This CDR3 region has 14 residues. Germline CDR1 and CDR2: SGHTA and FQGNSA. DNA for the CDR3: TGTGCCGGCAGCTATACGGGGGGGCGGTACGAGCAGTACTTC. This sequence encodes CAGSYTGGRYEQYF.

This clonotype was picked up many times. J is TRBJ2-3 and V is TRBV11-3; 8 positions match TRBD1. V trimming: 0 bases; J trimming: 1 base; junction bases outside the gene matches: 6. CDR3 length: 17 amino acids. Germline V gene sequence: CDR1 SGHNT, CDR2 YENEEA. The CDR3 loop reads CASSLDSDREGTDTQYF. The CDR3 DNA sequence: TGTGCCAGCAGCTTAGACTCGGACAGGGAAGGCACAGATACGCAGTATTTT.

This clonotype showed up just a few times. The chain employs TRBV11-2 and TRBJ2-7; D is uncertain. V was cut by 3 bases and J by 9 bases, with 15 bases left in between. The V gene's germline CDR1 is SGHAT and CDR2 FQNNGV. The CDR3 sequence is 13 residues long. The CDR3 reads CASSFQPDLGQYF. The CDR3, as DNA: TGTGCCAGCAGCTTTCAGCCCGATCTAGGGCAGTACTTC.

The rearrangement joins TRBV20-1 to TRBJ2-1, with 7 nucleotides matching TRBD1. Germline V gene lookup returns CDR1 DFQATT and CDR2 SNEGSKA (reference sequence). The CDR3 has 14 amino acids. Losses at the gene ends were 6 bases for V and 6 bases for J; bases not matched to a gene: 11. This CDR3 is CSAPLGTAANEQFF. The CDR3 coding sequence is TGCAGTGCCCCATTAGGGACAGCGGCCAATGAGCAGTTCTTC.

This clonotype was seen repeatedly, ten times or more. This sequence joins TRBV10-3 and TRBJ1-2, with D unclear. V dropped 0 bases and J dropped 3 bases, with 8 bases sitting between them. Germline V gene lookup returns CDR1 ENHRY and CDR2 SYGVKD. This CDR3 has 14 amino acids. CDR3 sequence reads: CAISESYLDYGYTF. The CDR3 region has the DNA TGTGCCATCAGTGAGTCCTATTTAGACTATGGCTACACCTTC.

This clonotype was seen more than once but under ten times. J is TRBJ2-6 and V is TRBV2; D remains ambiguous. Trimming removed 5 bases from V and 0 bases from J, with 8 bases in between. The CDR3 is made up of 15 amino acids. The germline gives CDR1 SNHLY, CDR2 FYNNEI. The CDR3 DNA follows: TGTGCCAGCAGTTTGGCCAACTCTGGGGCCAACGTCCTGACTTTC. Protein: CASSLANSGANVLTF.

In this sample, this clonotype turned up a few times. The gene calls are TRBV29-1 and TRBJ1-2, with 10 bases aligning to TRBD1. The V and J ends lost 6 bases and 9 bases, in that order; junction bases with no gene match: 16. The CDR3 contains 15 residues. In germline, CDR1 is SQVTM, CDR2 ANQGSEA. CDR3 nucleotides: TGCAGCGTGGACAAGCTAGGGACAGGGGCTATGAGCTACACCTTC. It yields the protein CSVDKLGTGAMSYTF.

This clonotype occurred many times. This chain connects TRBV7-6 to TRBJ1-3; a possible D gene is TRBD1 (5 bases). Germline assignment: CDR1 SGHVS and CDR2 FNYEAQ. The germline V and J ends were trimmed by 0 bases and 0 bases, with 21 bases remaining between them. This CDR3 has 20 residues. CDR3 sequence (DNA): TGTGCCAGCAGCTTAGCGCCTACCCGGACCAGGGATCCCTCTGGAAACACCATATATTTT. Translated, it gives CASSLAPTRTRDPSGNTIYF.

In this sample, this clonotype turned up a few times. CDR3 sequence (DNA): TGCAGCGCGAACCGCGGGGAAGCTTTCTTT. Translation: CSANRGEAFF. The chain links TRBV29-1 to TRBJ1-1; D not resolved. Germline V gene sequence: CDR1 SQVTM, CDR2 ANQGSEA. Trimming took 7 bases from V and 8 from J, leaving 11 bases between them. This CDR3 contains 10 residues.

In this sample, this clonotype turned up many times. The chain joins TRBV29-1 to TRBJ2-3; TRBD2 might be the D (6 bases). The CDR3 runs to 12 residues. CDR1 and CDR2 from the germline V gene are SQVTM and ANQGSEA. Trimming cost V 3 bases and J 8 bases, with 12 bases left between them. CDR3 bases: TGCAGCGTTGAGGAGGGTAGTTCTACGCAGTATTTT. This codes for CSVEEGSSTQYF.

Ten or more counts support this clonotype. This chain links TRBV28 with TRBJ1-4, with 9 bases that match TRBD1. The CDR3 loop spans 17 amino acids. Trimming removed 5 bases from V and 6 bases from J; junction bases left unmatched: 13. Per the germline V gene, CDR1 is MDHEN and CDR2 is SYDVKM. In nucleotides, the CDR3 is TGTGCCAGCAGTCCCCAAGGACAGGGGAGGGGGGATGAAAAACTGTTTTTT. Amino acids: CASSPQGQGRGDEKLFF.

In this sample, this clonotype turned up many times. J is TRBJ1-2 and V is TRBV20-1, with D perhaps matching TRBD1 (5 bases). The CDR3 spans 12 residues. CDR1 is DFQATT and CDR2 is SNEGSKA in the germline V gene (reference sequence). Trimming removed 5 bases from V and 4 bases from J, with 11 bases in between. CDR3 DNA: TGCAGTGCTTACCGGGGCTTCTATGGCTACACCTTC. The encoded protein is CSAYRGFYGYTF.

This clonotype was detected only a few times. The chain is built from TRBV12-5 and TRBJ2-1; D unresolved. The germline gives CDR1 LGHNT, CDR2 FRNRAP. CDR3 size: 13 residues. The V end was cut by 6 bases, the J end by 7 bases, with 13 bases between. CDR3 protein: CASGRDEVNEQFF. Here the CDR3 DNA reads TGTGCTAGTGGCCGTGACGAGGTGAATGAGCAGTTCTTC. Combining the CDR3 with reference TRBV12-5 and TRBJ2-1 gives the whole variable domain DARVTQTPRHKVTEMGQEVTMRCQPILGHNTVFWYRQTMMQGLELLAYFRNRAPLDDSGMPKDRFSAEMPDATLATLKIQPSEPRDSAVYFCASGRDEVNEQFFGPGTRLTVL.

The chain is built from TRBV20-1 and TRBJ2-1; 11 bases agree with TRBD1. The CDR3 covers 16 residues. The germline CDR1 and CDR2 sequences are DFQATT and SNEGSKA (reference sequence). Trimming removed 4 bases from V and 8 bases from J; junction bases left unmatched: 13. CDR3 in amino acids: CSATSRTGGFGDEQFF. CDR3 bases: TGCAGTGCTACCTCGAGGACAGGGGGCTTTGGGGATGAGCAGTTCTTC.

The V gene is TRBV7-6, the J gene TRBJ2-5, with D unresolved. Trimming left V 4 bases short and J 2 bases short, with 11 bases between. The V gene's germline CDR1 is SGHVS and CDR2 FNYEAQ. The CDR3 consists of 14 residues. CDR3 sequence: CASSSRTRQETQYF. In DNA form, the CDR3 reads TGTGCCAGCAGCTCCAGGACCCGACAAGAGACCCAGTACTTC. Supplemented by reference TRBV7-6 and TRBJ2-5, the full variable domain reads GAGVSQSPRYKVTKRGQDVALRCDPISGHVSLYWYRQALGQGPEFLTYFNYEAQQDKSGLPNDRFSAERPEGSISTLTIQRTEQRDSAMYRCASSSRTRQETQYFGPGTRLLVL.

The V call is TRBV29-1, the J call TRBJ2-7; 9 bases are shared with TRBD1. Trimming removed 5 bases from V and 4 bases from J; junction bases left unmatched: 9. CDR1 SQVTM and CDR2 ANQGSEA come from the germline V gene. This CDR3 has 14 amino acids. The CDR3 DNA reads TGCAGCGTTATCCCGACAGGGGGTCTATACGAGCAGTACTTC. Residues: CSVIPTGGLYEQYF.

This clonotype occurred many times. The CDR3 is CSAHRSGANVLTF. CDR3 nucleotides: TGCAGTGCCCACCGCTCTGGGGCCAACGTCCTGACTTTC. This chain joins TRBV20-1 and TRBJ2-6; the D is unclear. The CDR3 has 13 amino acids. V lost 6 bases and J lost 0, with 6 bases in between. In germline, CDR1 is DFQATT, CDR2 SNEGSKA (reference sequence).

This clonotype appeared many times. The chain is built from TRBV20-1 and TRBJ2-7, with 12 bases identical to TRBD1. Germline V CDR1 and CDR2: DFQATT, SNEGSKA (reference sequence). With 6 bases clipped from V and 2 bases from J, the junction kept 8 bases outside the gene matches. The CDR3 extends over 15 amino acids. CDR3 loop: CSATPGTGGPYEQYF. The CDR3 coding sequence is TGCAGTGCAACGCCCGGGACAGGGGGCCCCTACGAGCAGTACTTC.

This clonotype has just a few counts. The chain combines TRBV24-1 with TRBJ2-1; 7 bases map to TRBD1. The V and J ends lost 3 bases and 7 bases, in that order; junction bases with no gene match: 8. The CDR3 is 15 residues long. Germline CDR1 KGHDR, CDR2 SFDVKD. DNA for the CDR3: TGTGCCACCAGTGATCCAAGGGGGCGGTTGAATGAGCAGTTCTTC. This encodes CATSDPRGRLNEQFF.

The V and J genes are TRBV12-3 or TRBV12-4 and TRBJ2-7; no definite D call. The CDR3 loop spans 11 amino acids. The ends were cut back, 2 bases at V and 5 bases at J, with 4 bases in the middle. CDR3 bases: TGTGCCAGCAGTTTATTGCACGAGCAGTACTTC. Translating it yields CASSLLHEQYF.